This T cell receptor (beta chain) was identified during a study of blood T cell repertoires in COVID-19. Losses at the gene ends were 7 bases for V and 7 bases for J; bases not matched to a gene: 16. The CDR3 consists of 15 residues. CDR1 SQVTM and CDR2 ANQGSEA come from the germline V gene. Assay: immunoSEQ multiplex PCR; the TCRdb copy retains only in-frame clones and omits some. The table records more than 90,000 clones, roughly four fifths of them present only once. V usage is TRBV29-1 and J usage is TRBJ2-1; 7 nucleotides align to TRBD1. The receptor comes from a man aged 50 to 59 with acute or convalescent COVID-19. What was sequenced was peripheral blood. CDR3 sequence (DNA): TGCAGCGCCCCAGTCGGGGCAGGGGGTTTGAATGAGCAGTTCTTC. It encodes CSAPVGAGGLNEQFF.